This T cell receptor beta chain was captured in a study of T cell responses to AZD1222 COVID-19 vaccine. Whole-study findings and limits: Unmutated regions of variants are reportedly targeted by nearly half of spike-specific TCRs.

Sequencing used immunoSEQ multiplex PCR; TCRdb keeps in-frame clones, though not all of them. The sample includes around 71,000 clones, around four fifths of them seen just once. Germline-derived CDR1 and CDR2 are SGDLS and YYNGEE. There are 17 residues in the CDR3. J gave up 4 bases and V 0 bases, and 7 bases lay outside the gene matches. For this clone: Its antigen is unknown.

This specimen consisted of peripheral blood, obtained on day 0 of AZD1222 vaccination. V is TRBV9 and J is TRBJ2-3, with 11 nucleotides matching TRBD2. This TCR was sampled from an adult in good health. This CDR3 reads CASSVVASGRLPDTQYF. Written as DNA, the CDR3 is TGTGCCAGCAGCGTAGTGGCTAGCGGGAGGCTGCCAGATACGCAGTATTTT.